The clone carrying this T cell receptor beta chain was detected ten times or more. This sample was taken from a study of response to subunit inactivated influenza vaccine. This CDR3 spans 16 amino acids. Trimming left V 5 bases short and J 6 bases short, with 21 bases between. Germline CDR1 and CDR2: SGHTA and FQGNSA. A single record per CDR3 protein comes from TCRdb applying MiXCR to the RT-PCR reads. The sample lists hundreds of thousands of distinct CDR3 sequences, 16% occurring once. The source is a man aged 45 to 70 who received an inactivated influenza vaccine. J is TRBJ2-3 and V is TRBV7-2; D possibly corresponds to TRBD2 (5 bases). Specimen: CD4+ T cells sorted from PBMCs, collected around 25 months after vaccination. The CDR3 DNA reads TGTGCCAGCAGCAGAGTAGGTTCGGGAAACGCGGATACGCAGTATTTT. Translation: CASSRVGSGNADTQYF.